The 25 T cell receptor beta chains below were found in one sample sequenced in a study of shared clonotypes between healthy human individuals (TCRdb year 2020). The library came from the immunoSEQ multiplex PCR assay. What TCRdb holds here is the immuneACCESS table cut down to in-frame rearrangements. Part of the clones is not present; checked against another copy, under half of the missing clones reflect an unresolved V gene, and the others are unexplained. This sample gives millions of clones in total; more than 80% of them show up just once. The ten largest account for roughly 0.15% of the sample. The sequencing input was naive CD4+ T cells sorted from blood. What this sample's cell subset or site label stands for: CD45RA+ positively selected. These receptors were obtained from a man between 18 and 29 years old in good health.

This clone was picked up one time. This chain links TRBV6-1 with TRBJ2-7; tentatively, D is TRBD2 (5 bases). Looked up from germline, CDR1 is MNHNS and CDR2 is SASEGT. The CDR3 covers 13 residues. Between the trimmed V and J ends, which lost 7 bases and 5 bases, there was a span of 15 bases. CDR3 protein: CASKHTSGNEQYF. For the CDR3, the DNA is TGTGCCAGCAAACACACCTCCGGGAACGAGCAGTACTTC.

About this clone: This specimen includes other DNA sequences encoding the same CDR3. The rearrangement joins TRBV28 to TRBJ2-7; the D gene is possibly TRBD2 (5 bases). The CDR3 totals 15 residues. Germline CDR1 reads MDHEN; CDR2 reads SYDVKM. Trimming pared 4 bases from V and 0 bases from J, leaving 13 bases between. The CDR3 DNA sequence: TGTGCCAGCAGTTCTCCTAGCAGGAGCTCCTACGAGCAGTACTTC. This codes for CASSSPSRSSYEQYF.

The DNA of the CDR3 is TGTGCCAGCAGCTTGGCCTATCGGGAGTTAGATACGCAGTATTTT. It is translated as CASSLAYRELDTQYF. This chain uses TRBV5-5 with TRBJ2-3, with D maybe TRBD2 (6 bases). The CDR3 runs 15 residues. CDR1 and CDR2 (germline): SGHKS, YYEKEE (reference sequence). Trimming stripped 0 bases from V and 5 bases from J, with 13 bases between. The variable domain in full, completed from reference TRBV5-5 and TRBJ2-3, reads DAGVTQSPTHLIKTRGQQVTLRCSPISGHKSVSWYQQVLGQGPQFIFQYYEKEERGRGNFPDRFSARQFPNYSSELNVNALLLGDSALYLCASSLAYRELDTQYFGPGTRLTVL.

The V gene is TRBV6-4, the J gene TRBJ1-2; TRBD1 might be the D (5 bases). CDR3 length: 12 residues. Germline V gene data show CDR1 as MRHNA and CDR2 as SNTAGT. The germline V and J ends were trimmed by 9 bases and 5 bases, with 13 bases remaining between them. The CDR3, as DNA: TGTGCCAGTCAGGGAGTAAAGTATGGCTACACCTTC. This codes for CASQGVKYGYTF.

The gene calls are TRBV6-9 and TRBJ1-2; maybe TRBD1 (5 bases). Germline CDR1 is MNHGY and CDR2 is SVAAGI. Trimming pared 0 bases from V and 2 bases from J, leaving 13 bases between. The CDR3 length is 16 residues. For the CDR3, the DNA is TGTGCCAGCAGTTATTCTGGGACCACATCCAACTATGGCTACACCTTC. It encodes CASSYSGTTSNYGYTF.

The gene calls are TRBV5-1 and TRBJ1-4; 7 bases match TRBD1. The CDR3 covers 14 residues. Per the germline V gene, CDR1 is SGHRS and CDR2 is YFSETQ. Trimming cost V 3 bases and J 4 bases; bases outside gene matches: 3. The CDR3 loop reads CASSYRDSNEKLFF. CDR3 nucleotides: TGCGCCAGCAGCTACCGGGACAGTAATGAAAAACTGTTTTTT.

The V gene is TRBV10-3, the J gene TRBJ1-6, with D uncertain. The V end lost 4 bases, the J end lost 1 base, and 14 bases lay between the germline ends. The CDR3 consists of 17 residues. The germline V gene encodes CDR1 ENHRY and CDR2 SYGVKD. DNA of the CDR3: TGTGCCATCAGTGCCGCGAGCCGCGGGTCCTATAATTCACCCCTCCACTTT. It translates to CAISAASRGSYNSPLHF.

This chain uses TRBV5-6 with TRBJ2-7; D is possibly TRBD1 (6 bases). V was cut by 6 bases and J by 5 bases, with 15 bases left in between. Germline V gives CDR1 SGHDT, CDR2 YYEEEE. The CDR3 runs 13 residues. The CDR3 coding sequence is TGTGCCAGCAAGAACGCAGGGGTTGACGAGCAGTACTTC. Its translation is CASKNAGVDEQYF.

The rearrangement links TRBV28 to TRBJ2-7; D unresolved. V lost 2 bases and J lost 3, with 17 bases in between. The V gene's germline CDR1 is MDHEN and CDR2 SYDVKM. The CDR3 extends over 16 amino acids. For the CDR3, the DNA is TGTGCCAGCAGTTTACTGTACTCGGCACCCGGCTACGAGCAGTACTTC. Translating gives CASSLLYSAPGYEQYF. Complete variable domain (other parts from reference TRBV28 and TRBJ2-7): DVKVTQSSRYLVKRTGEKVFLECVQDMDHENMFWYRQDPGLGLRLIYFSYDVKMKEKGDIPEGYSVSREKKERFSLILESASTNQTSMYLCASSLLYSAPGYEQYFGPGTRLTVT.

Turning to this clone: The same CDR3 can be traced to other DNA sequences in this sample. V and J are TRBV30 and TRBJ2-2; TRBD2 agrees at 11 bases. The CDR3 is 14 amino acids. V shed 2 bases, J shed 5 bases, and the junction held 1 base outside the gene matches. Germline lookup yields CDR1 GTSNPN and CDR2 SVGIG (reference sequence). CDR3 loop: CAWSLAGGTGELFF. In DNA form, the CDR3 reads TGTGCCTGGAGTCTAGCGGGGGGTACCGGGGAGCTGTTTTTT.

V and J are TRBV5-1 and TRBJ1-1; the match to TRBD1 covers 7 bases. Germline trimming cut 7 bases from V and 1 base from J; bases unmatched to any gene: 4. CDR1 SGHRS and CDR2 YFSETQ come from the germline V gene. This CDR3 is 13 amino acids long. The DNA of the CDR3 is TGCGCCAGCGGGTCAGGGGGGAACACTGAAGCTTTCTTT. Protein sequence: CASGSGGNTEAFF.

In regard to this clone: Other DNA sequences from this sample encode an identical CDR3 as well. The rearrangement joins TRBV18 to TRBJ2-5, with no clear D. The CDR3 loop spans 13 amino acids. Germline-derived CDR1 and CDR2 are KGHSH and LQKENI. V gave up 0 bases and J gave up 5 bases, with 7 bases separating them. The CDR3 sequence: CASSPPGRETQYF. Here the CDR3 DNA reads TGTGCCAGCTCACCACCGGGTAGGGAGACCCAGTACTTC.

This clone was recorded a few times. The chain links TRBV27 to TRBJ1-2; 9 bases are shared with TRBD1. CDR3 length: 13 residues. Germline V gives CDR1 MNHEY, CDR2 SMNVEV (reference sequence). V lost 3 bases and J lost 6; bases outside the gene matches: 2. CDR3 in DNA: TGTGCCAGCAGTTTCGACAGGGGGAATGGCTACACCTTC. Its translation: CASSFDRGNGYTF.

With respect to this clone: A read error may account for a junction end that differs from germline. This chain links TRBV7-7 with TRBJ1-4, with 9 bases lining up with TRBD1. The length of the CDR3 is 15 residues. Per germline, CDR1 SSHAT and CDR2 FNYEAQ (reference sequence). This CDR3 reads CASSVQGARGEKLFF. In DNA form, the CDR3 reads TGTGCTAGCAGCGTACAGGGGGCGCGGGGTGAAAAACTGTTTTTT. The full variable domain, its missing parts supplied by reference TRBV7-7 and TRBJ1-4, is GAGVSQSPRYKVTKRGQDVTLRCDPISSHATLYWYQQALGQGPEFLTYFNYEAQPDKSGLPSDRFSAERPEGSISTLTIQRTEQRDSAMYRCASSVQGARGEKLFFGSGTQLSVL.

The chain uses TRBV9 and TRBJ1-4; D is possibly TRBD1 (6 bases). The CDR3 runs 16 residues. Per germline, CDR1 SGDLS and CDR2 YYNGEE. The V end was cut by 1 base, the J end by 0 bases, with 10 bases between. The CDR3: CASSVRSGATNEKLFF. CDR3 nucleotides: TGTGCCAGCAGCGTACGCTCAGGGGCAACTAATGAAAAACTGTTTTTT.

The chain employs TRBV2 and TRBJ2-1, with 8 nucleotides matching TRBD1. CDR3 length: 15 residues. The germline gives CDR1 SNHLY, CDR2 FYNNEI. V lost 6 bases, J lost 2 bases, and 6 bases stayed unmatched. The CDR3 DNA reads TGTGCCAGCAGGGTAGACAGGGGACCCTACAATGAGCAGTTCTTC. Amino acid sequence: CASRVDRGPYNEQFF.

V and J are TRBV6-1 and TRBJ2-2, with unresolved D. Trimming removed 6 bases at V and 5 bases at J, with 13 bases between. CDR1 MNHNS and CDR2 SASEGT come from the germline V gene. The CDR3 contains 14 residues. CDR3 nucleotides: TGTGCCAGCAGACCGCCCTCGGGTACCGGGGAGCTGTTTTTT. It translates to CASRPPSGTGELFF.

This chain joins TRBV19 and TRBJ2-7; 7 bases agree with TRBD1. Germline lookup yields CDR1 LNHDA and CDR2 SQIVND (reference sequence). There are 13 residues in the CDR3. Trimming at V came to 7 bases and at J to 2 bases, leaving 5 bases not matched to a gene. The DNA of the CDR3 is TGTGCCAGTATTCCGGGACAGACCTACGAGCAGTACTTC. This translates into CASIPGQTYEQYF.

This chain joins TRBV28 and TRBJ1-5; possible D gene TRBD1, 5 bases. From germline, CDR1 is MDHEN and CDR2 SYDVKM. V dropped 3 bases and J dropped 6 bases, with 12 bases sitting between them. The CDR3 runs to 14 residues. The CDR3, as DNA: TGTGCCAGCAGTTTTGGGGGTGGGGGTCAGCCCCAGCATTTT. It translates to CASSFGGGGQPQHF.

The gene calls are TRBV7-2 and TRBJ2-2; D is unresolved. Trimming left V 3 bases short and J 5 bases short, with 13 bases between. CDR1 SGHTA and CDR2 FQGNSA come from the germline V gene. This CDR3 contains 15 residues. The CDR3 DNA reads TGTGCCAGCAGCTTTGGACCGGTTGGGACCGGGGAGCTGTTTTTT. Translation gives CASSFGPVGTGELFF.

The DNA for the CDR3 is TGTGCCAGCAGCTTAGCGGCGGGAGATAAAACCTACGAGCAGTACTTC. Protein product: CASSLAAGDKTYEQYF. This chain joins TRBV7-9 and TRBJ2-7; 7 bases map to TRBD2. The CDR3 contains 16 residues. The V segment lost 0 bases and the J segment 2 bases; nucleotides outside the gene matches: 7. CDR1 is SEHNR and CDR2 is FQNEAQ in the germline V gene (reference sequence).

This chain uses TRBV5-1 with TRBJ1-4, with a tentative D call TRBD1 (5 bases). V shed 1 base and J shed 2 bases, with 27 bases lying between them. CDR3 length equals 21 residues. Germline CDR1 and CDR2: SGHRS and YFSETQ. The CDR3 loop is CASSLLPRDGGIFGTNEKLFF. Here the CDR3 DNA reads TGCGCCAGCAGCTTGCTTCCCCGGGACGGTGGTATTTTCGGGACTAATGAAAAACTGTTTTTT. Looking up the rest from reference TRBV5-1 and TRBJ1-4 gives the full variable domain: KAGVTQTPRYLIKTRGQQVTLSCSPISGHRSVSWYQQTPGQGLQFLFEYFSETQRNKGNFPGRFSGRQFSNSRSEMNVSTLELGDSALYLCASSLLPRDGGIFGTNEKLFFGSGTQLSVL.

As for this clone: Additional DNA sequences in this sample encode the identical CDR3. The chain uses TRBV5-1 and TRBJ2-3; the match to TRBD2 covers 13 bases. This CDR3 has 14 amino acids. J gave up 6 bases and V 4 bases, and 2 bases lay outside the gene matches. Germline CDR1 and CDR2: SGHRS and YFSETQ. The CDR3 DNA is TGCGCCAGCAGCCTGACTAGCGGGGGGGATACGCAGTATTTT. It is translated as CASSLTSGGDTQYF.

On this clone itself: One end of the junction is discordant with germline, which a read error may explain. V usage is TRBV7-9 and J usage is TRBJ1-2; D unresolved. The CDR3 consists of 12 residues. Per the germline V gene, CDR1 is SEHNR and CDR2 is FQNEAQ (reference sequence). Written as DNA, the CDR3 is TGTGCCAGCAGTTTAGAGACGTGGGGCTACACCTTC. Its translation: CASSLETWGYTF. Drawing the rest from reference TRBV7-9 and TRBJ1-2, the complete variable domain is DTGVSQNPRHKITKRGQNVTFRCDPISEHNRLYWYRQTLGQGPEFLTYFQNEAQLEKSRLLSDRFSAERPKGSFSTLEIQRTEQGDSAMYLCASSLETWGYTFGSGTRLTVV.

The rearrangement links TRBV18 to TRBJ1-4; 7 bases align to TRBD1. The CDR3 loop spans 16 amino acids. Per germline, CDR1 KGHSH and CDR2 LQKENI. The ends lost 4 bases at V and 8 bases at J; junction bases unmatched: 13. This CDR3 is CASSQRQGQVGEKLFF. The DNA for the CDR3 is TGTGCCAGCTCACAACGACAGGGTCAGGTTGGAGAAAAACTGTTTTTT.